Sequencing of this T cell receptor beta chain was carried out in a study of CD8 T cells in Susac syndrome (dated 2019 in TCRdb). In the study overall: Among the Susac syndrome patients who were sequenced, clinically active disease was present in six and clinical remission was observed in under ten. At blood withdrawal, Susac syndrome patients were therapy-naive, treated with corticosteroids (with IVIg additionally given to some), or treated with IVIg alone. Whether CD8+ T cell activation and differentiation in Susac syndrome was antigen driven was tested using repertoire sequencing.

General study outcomes and caveats: The study acknowledged that relatively few individuals were included in the TCR sequencing and HLA analysis. The CD4+ T cell repertoire of patients with Susac syndrome showed no detectable clonal expansion.

High-throughput TCR beta sequencing profiled peripheral blood CD8+ and CD4+ T cells from healthy donors, Susac syndrome patients and multiple sclerosis patients. The Susac syndrome patients fulfilled recently defined diagnostic criteria for either definite or probable disease. Bulk CD8+ and CD4+ T cells were purified by magnetic negative isolation, while CD8+ TEMRA cells were enriched using FACS. Blood was collected in EDTA tubes and processed within 24 hours, with PBMCs isolated through density gradient centrifugation. PBMCs intended for TCR sequencing were frozen in liquid nitrogen and were later thawed in a 37 degrees C water bath. The sorted or isolated CD4+, CD8+ and CD8+ TEMRA cells reached a purity of at least 90%. The V end gives up 1 base and the J end 15 bases, leaving 7 bases in the junction not matched to a gene. The CDR3 measures 13 amino acids from cysteine to phenylalanine. CDR3 DNA only is kept here, 39 bases in frame from base 1. Per the germline V gene, SGHTA is the CDR1 and FQGNSA is the CDR2.

RNA was extracted using the RNeasy kit, and roughly 0.5 to 1 ug of the RNA was reverse transcribed with random hexamers. TCR beta CDR3 regions were amplified with the immunoSEQ multiplex PCR assay covering 54 Vbeta and 13 Jbeta segments. PCR amplification bias was corrected using a synthetic template baseline for primer optimization and computational correction. As for the original processing: Reads were assigned to V, D and J genes according to IMGT and analyzed in immunoSEQ Analyzer, with only productive sequences retained. Clonality was computed as one minus Shannon entropy normalized by log2 of the number of productive unique sequences. Public and private clones were assessed among the 100 most prevalent clones of each patient and control. Clones were defined as Susac-specific if absent from the healthy and MS cohorts, from 1052 published viral clones and from other ImmuneACCESS disease sequences. TCRdb itself trimmed the public reads at Q25 with fastp, ran MiXCR and retained productive beta chains. Identical CDR3 protein sequences are pooled into one entry, listed with their most common genes and DNA. V and J calls and clone size were set by TCRdb, not the authors. The sample table shows 150,000 to 200,000 distinct CDR3 sequences, and over 75% are seen once. 0.087% of the sample comes from the top ten.

As for this clonotype: No antigen is known for it. No base-level quality is on record; no much larger clone is a single base apart.

The clonotype was recovered from a human donor with Susac syndrome. Rearrangement joined TRBV7-2 to TRBJ2-1, with 9 bases aligning to TRBD2. Sequencing was carried out using CD4+ T cells from PBMCs. CDR3 sequence: CASSLGRLAGMFF. Here is the DNA: TGTGCCAGCAGCTTAGGACGGCTAGCGGGGATGTTCTTC.